This TCR beta chain is drawn from a study of blood T cells in healthy people across ages. Extracted total RNA amounted to at least 5.5 micrograms for each sample. A second PCR, run for 7 to 11 cycles, used a sample-barcoded 5' primer plus a J-beta primer mix. A single record per CDR3 protein comes from TCRdb applying MiXCR to the 5' RACE reads. The repertoire holds some 850,000 distinct CDR3 sequences, more than 25% seen once, with less than 3.5% in the top ten. This clonotype was found a few times. Germline CDR1 MDHEN, CDR2 SYDVKM. The V segment lost 5 bases and the J segment 6 bases; nucleotides outside the gene matches: 5. This CDR3 has 15 residues. The same sample was also studied in work on T cells of mothers and their children. That investigation notes: When mothers and children were related, their normalized repertoire overlap, which was always slightly higher, did not differ significantly from that of unrelated pairs.

Source material: blood. This chain joins TRBV28 and TRBJ2-2; TRBD1 agrees at 11 bases. This TCR was sampled from a boy aged 5 to 17 in good health. CDR3 region: CASSQPGQGAGELFF. The CDR3 DNA is TGTGCCAGCAGTCAACCGGGACAGGGGGCCGGGGAGCTGTTTTTT.